Below, 20 T cell receptor beta chains from the same sample are listed, as sequenced in a study of cytomegalovirus exposure and HLA in healthy donors. The PCR had 60 Vbeta and 13 Jbeta primers. Method: immunoSEQ multiplex PCR; TCRdb's copy keeps in-frame clones and lacks some. The sample contains roughly 140,000 clones, about four fifths of which appear only once. The sequencing input was PBMCs. The receptors were gathered from a man younger than 45 in good health and CMV-seropositive.

The chain uses TRBV13 and TRBJ1-2; weak D call: TRBD1 (5 bases). V was clipped by 5 bases and J by 3 bases, with 22 bases between them. This CDR3 has 17 residues. CDR1 and CDR2 (germline): PRHDT, FYEKMQ (reference sequence). CDR3 in amino acids: CASSPLGGDLVDYGYTF. The CDR3 region has the DNA TGTGCCAGCAGCCCTTTAGGCGGGGACCTCGTTGACTATGGCTACACCTTC. Supplemented by reference TRBV13 and TRBJ1-2, the full variable domain reads AAGVIQSPRHLIKEKRETATLKCYPIPRHDTVYWYQQGPGQDPQFLISFYEKMQSDKGSIPDRFSAQQFSDYHSELNMSSLELGDSALYFCASSPLGGDLVDYGYTFGSGTRLTVV.

This clone has more than one count but fewer than ten. V is TRBV9 and J is TRBJ2-3; no clear D gene. Trimming shortened V by 0 bases and J by 2 bases, and 10 bases separated the two germline ends. The germline V gene has CDR1 SGDLS and CDR2 YYNGEE. CDR3 size: 15 residues. CDR3 loop: CASSVGIEFTDTQYF. DNA of the CDR3: TGTGCCAGCAGCGTAGGAATAGAATTCACAGATACGCAGTATTTT.

The chain is built from TRBV6-5 and TRBJ2-1; 7 nucleotides agree with TRBD1. The V gene's germline CDR1 is MNHEY and CDR2 SVGAGI. This CDR3 has 15 amino acids. Trimming removed 0 bases from V and 4 bases from J; junction bases left unmatched: 3. CDR3 sequence reads: CASSYSGTEYNEQFF. CDR3 nucleotide sequence: TGTGCCAGCAGTTACTCAGGGACAGAGTACAATGAGCAGTTCTTC.

The J gene is TRBJ2-7, the V gene TRBV27, with 9 bases that match TRBD1. V shed 8 bases and J 3 bases; nucleotides not matched to a gene: 8. CDR1 and CDR2 (germline): MNHEY, SMNVEV (reference sequence). This CDR3 contains 14 residues. CDR3 in amino acids: CASGHGQGLYEQYF. The CDR3 DNA is TGTGCCAGCGGTCACGGACAGGGGCTCTACGAGCAGTACTTC.

The rearrangement uses TRBV6-1 and TRBJ2-3; D gene uncertain. The CDR3 is made up of 15 amino acids. Trimming removed 10 bases at V and 1 base at J, with 18 bases between. Germline lookup yields CDR1 MNHNS and CDR2 SASEGT. CDR3 residues: CATHPPTAGTDTQYF. The CDR3 DNA is TGTGCCACCCACCCCCCCACGGCGGGCACAGATACGCAGTATTTT.

In DNA form, the CDR3 reads TGTGCCAGCAGGGAGAGGAGGGCGTACAATGAGCAGTTCTTC. Translated, it gives CASRERRAYNEQFF. This rearrangement joins TRBV6-1 to TRBJ2-1, with D possibly TRBD2 on 6 matching bases. CDR3 length equals 14 residues. V lost 6 bases to trimming and J lost 4 bases, with 13 bases between them. Germline V CDR1 and CDR2: MNHNS, SASEGT.

V usage is TRBV28 and J usage is TRBJ2-7; 7 positions match TRBD2. Unmatched junction bases numbered 13, after V lost 10 bases and J lost 1 base. The CDR3 length is 15 residues. Germline V gene data show CDR1 as MDHEN and CDR2 as SYDVKM. Here the CDR3 reads CATQFITAGSYEQYF. The DNA for the CDR3 is TGTGCCACCCAGTTTATCACAGCGGGGTCCTACGAGCAGTACTTC. Full variable domain (rest looked up from reference TRBV28 and TRBJ2-7): DVKVTQSSRYLVKRTGEKVFLECVQDMDHENMFWYRQDPGLGLRLIYFSYDVKMKEKGDIPEGYSVSREKKERFSLILESASTNQTSMYLCATQFITAGSYEQYFGPGTRLTVT.

This clone showed up just once. The genes are TRBV28 and TRBJ1-2; D unclear. Deletions cut 11 bases from V and 3 bases from J, with 19 bases between. The CDR3 has 14 amino acids. CDR1 and CDR2 from the germline V gene are MDHEN and SYDVKM. CDR3 nucleotide sequence: TGTGCCGCCGGATGGCAGGCCTCCCACTATGGCTACACCTTC. Encoded protein: CAAGWQASHYGYTF.

The chain recombines TRBV7-9 with TRBJ1-2, with TRBD1 as a possible D gene (6 bases). This CDR3 contains 14 residues. V was clipped by 10 bases and J by 4 bases, with 19 bases between them. Germline V CDR1 and CDR2: SEHNR, FQNEAQ (reference sequence). The CDR3 DNA follows: TGTGCCAACAGGGATGTAACAGGCCTCTATGGCTACACCTTC. Translated, it gives CANRDVTGLYGYTF.

This clone was seen once. V and J are TRBV9 and TRBJ2-7, with 10 bases aligning to TRBD1. CDR3 length: 14 residues. Per germline, CDR1 SGDLS and CDR2 YYNGEE. The junction had 7 bases not matched to a gene; V was cut back by 4 bases and J by 6 bases. The CDR3 DNA reads TGTGCCAGCAGCTCGGGACAGGGGTTCCTCGAGCAGTACTTC. It translates to CASSSGQGFLEQYF.

The genes are TRBV2 and TRBJ2-1; 9 bases agree with TRBD1. The germline CDR1 and CDR2 sequences are SNHLY and FYNNEI. Unmatched junction bases numbered 7, after V lost 6 bases and J lost 16 bases. The CDR3 sequence is 11 residues long. Written as DNA, the CDR3 is TGTGCCAGCAGCTCCGGGACAGGGAAATTCTTC. Translation gives CASSSGTGKFF.

This chain connects TRBV28 to TRBJ1-4, with D maybe TRBD1 (6 bases). Germline V gives CDR1 MDHEN, CDR2 SYDVKM. CDR3 length equals 16 residues. V shed 7 bases and J shed 0 bases, with 15 bases lying between them. CDR3 in DNA: TGTGCCAGCACTTCATTACAGGGAGCAACTAATGAAAAACTGTTTTTT. Amino acids: CASTSLQGATNEKLFF.

This clone was seen a handful of times. J is TRBJ2-6 and V is TRBV28; D remains unclear. The CDR3 contains 14 residues. Germline-derived CDR1 and CDR2 are MDHEN and SYDVKM. V was pared by 6 bases and J by 4 bases, with 10 bases between. This CDR3 is CASSPRSGANVLTF. CDR3 nucleotides: TGTGCCAGCAGCCCCCGGTCGGGGGCCAACGTCCTGACTTTC.

The chain is built from TRBV7-2 and TRBJ1-2; no reliable D call. In germline, CDR1 is SGHTA, CDR2 FQGNSA. Trimming shortened V by 5 bases and J by 2 bases, and 12 bases separated the two germline ends. The CDR3 loop spans 14 amino acids. The CDR3 loop is CASSPGPGNYGYTF. CDR3 DNA sequence: TGTGCCAGCAGCCCCGGGCCGGGGAACTATGGCTACACCTTC.

The chain has TRBV6-6 and TRBJ1-5; D is uncertain. The CDR3 totals 14 residues. Trimming left V 7 bases short and J 4 bases short, with 14 bases between. Germline V gives CDR1 MNHNY, CDR2 SVGAGI (reference sequence). CDR3 in amino acids: CASKVTTENQPQHF. The CDR3 DNA follows: TGTGCCAGCAAAGTTACGACGGAGAATCAGCCCCAGCATTTT.

The chain recombines TRBV7-9 with TRBJ2-3, with D tentatively TRBD1 (6 bases). The CDR3 totals 15 residues. Looked up from germline, CDR1 is SEHNR and CDR2 is FQNEAQ (reference sequence). V shed 4 bases and J shed 4 bases, with 15 bases lying between them. CDR3: CASSSGAERADTQYF. The CDR3 DNA reads TGTGCCAGCAGCTCAGGGGCAGAAAGGGCAGATACGCAGTATTTT. Drawing the rest from reference TRBV7-9 and TRBJ2-3, the complete variable domain is DTGVSQNPRHKITKRGQNVTFRCDPISEHNRLYWYRQTLGQGPEFLTYFQNEAQLEKSRLLSDRFSAERPKGSFSTLEIQRTEQGDSAMYLCASSSGAERADTQYFGPGTRLTVL.

Notes on this clone: Distinct nucleotide sequences in the sample also encode this CDR3. This rearrangement joins TRBV14 to TRBJ2-7; TRBD2 matches 7 bases. The CDR3 length is 16 residues. J gave up 6 bases and V 1 base, and 12 bases lay outside the gene matches. Germline V gene sequence: CDR1 SGHDN, CDR2 FVKESK. The CDR3: CASSQAASGRVREQYF. CDR3 in DNA: TGTGCCAGCAGCCAAGCTGCTAGTGGGAGGGTTCGCGAGCAGTACTTC.

This clone was counted a single time. The chain is built from TRBV11-2 and TRBJ1-1, with 10 bases matching TRBD1. Losses at the gene ends were 4 bases for V and 5 bases for J; bases not matched to a gene: 7. The CDR3 has 15 residues. Germline CDR1 SGHAT, CDR2 FQNNGV. CDR3 loop: CASSSFPGQGTEAFF. The CDR3 DNA sequence: TGTGCCAGCAGCTCGTTTCCGGGACAGGGGACTGAAGCTTTCTTT.

The genes are TRBV5-1 and TRBJ2-2; TRBD2 might be the D (5 bases). Trimming shortened V by 2 bases and J by 3 bases, and 14 bases separated the two germline ends. The CDR3 runs 16 residues. Germline CDR1 is SGHRS and CDR2 is YFSETQ. CDR3: CASSFPDGRDTGELFF. The CDR3, as DNA: TGCGCCAGCAGCTTCCCCGATGGGAGAGACACCGGGGAGCTGTTTTTT.

The V and J genes are TRBV30 and TRBJ2-2, with TRBD2 matching over 7 bases. Germline assignment: CDR1 GTSNPN and CDR2 SVGIG (reference sequence). The CDR3 consists of 14 residues. J lost 1 base, V lost 3 bases, and 2 bases had no gene match. The CDR3 nucleotides read TGTGCCTGGAGAAAGCGGGGGAACACCGGGGAGCTGTTTTTT. Translating it yields CAWRKRGNTGELFF.